Listed below are T cell receptor beta chains from one sample, sequenced in a study of cytomegalovirus exposure and HLA in healthy donors. Profiling relied on immunoSEQ multiplex PCR, and the TCRdb table lists in-frame clones only, not all of them. This table holds about 110,000 clones, 15% found once. Input material: PBMCs. These receptor sequences come from a woman younger than 30 in good health and CMV-seronegative. Both conserved end residues are part of each CDR3. The D gene is left open where the match is weak. The size entry is marked missing in some rows and otherwise reads once, few, many or a size class.

>13|.|.|TRBV5-6|TRBJ1-2
TGTGCCAGCAGCCTACAGGGTAGCTATGGCTACACCTTC
CASSLQGSYGYTF
>13|TRBD1|few|TRBV29-1|TRBJ2-7
TGCAGCGTTGAGGACAGGGAAACCTACGAGCAGTACTTC
CSVEDRETYEQYF
>12|TRBD2|few|TRBV2|TRBJ2-7
TGTGCCAGCAGTGCTAGCGGCTACGAGCAGTACTTC
CASSASGYEQYF
>17|.|.|TRBV27|TRBJ2-5
TGTGCCAGCACCAAGACATCAACCTGGCCAAGACAAGAGACCCAGTACTTC
CASTKTSTWPRQETQYF
>13|.|few|TRBV30|TRBJ1-4
TGTGCCTGGAGTACAAGGGGGAATGAAAAACTGTTTTTT
CAWSTRGNEKLFF
>19|TRBD2|few|TRBV9|TRBJ2-5
TGTGCCAGCAGCGTAGGACCTGGGCTAGCGGGGGGACGTCCCGAGACCCAGTACTTC
CASSVGPGLAGGRPETQYF
>13|.|.|TRBV14|TRBJ1-1
TGTGCCAGCAGCCAAGAGAGAGACACTGAAGCTTTCTTT
CASSQERDTEAFF
>12|TRBD1|.|TRBV28|TRBJ2-7
TGTGCCAGTCACAGGGGGCTGTTCGAGCAGTACTTC
CASHRGLFEQYF
>15|TRBD1|.|TRBV27|TRBJ2-5
TGTGCCAGCAGTTTATCAGGACAGGGGAAAGAGACCCAGTACTTC
CASSLSGQGKETQYF
>15|.|.|TRBV28|TRBJ1-2
TGTGCCAGCAGTACCCCTGGCCGGGACTTTTATGGCTACACCTTC
CASSTPGRDFYGYTF
>14|.|few|TRBV4-2|TRBJ1-2
TGTGCCAGCAGCCTATACGGACAGCACTATGGCTACACCTTC
CASSLYGQHYGYTF
>16|.|few|TRBV5-1|TRBJ2-5
TGCGCCAGCAGCTTGGATCGGGGAGATCCCATGGAGACCCAGTACTTC
CASSLDRGDPMETQYF
>14|TRBD2|few|TRBV29-1|TRBJ2-1
TGCAGCGTCGGTAGGGAGGGCCTCTACAATGAGCAGTTCTTC
CSVGREGLYNEQFF
>14|.|.|TRBV7-9|TRBJ1-2
TGTGCCAGCAGGTCTGCTGGGGATCGGGGTGGCTACACCTTC
CASRSAGDRGGYTF
>14|.|few|TRBV5-1|TRBJ2-7
TGCGCCAGCAGCATACGCGACGGGACCTACGAGCAGTACTTC
CASSIRDGTYEQYF
>12|.|.|TRBV25-1|TRBJ2-5
TGTGCCAGCAGTGCAGGGGGGGAGACCCAGTACTTC
CASSAGGETQYF
>16|TRBD2|few|TRBV29-1|TRBJ2-2
TGCAGCGTAGGGGGACTAGCGGGGGTCCAAACCGGGGAGCTGTTTTTT
CSVGGLAGVQTGELFF
>14|TRBD1|.|TRBV5-4|TRBJ1-2
TGTGCCAGCAGCTTGGTTGGACAGGCGGGGGGCTACACCTTC
CASSLVGQAGGYTF
>14|TRBD1|few|TRBV7-2|TRBJ1-2
TGTGCCAGCAGCCCGCAGACAGGGGTGAGAGGCTACACCTTC
CASSPQTGVRGYTF
>14|TRBD1|few|TRBV29-1|TRBJ1-2
TGCAGCGCTCAGACAGGGGGGATCAACTATGGCTACACCTTC
CSAQTGGINYGYTF